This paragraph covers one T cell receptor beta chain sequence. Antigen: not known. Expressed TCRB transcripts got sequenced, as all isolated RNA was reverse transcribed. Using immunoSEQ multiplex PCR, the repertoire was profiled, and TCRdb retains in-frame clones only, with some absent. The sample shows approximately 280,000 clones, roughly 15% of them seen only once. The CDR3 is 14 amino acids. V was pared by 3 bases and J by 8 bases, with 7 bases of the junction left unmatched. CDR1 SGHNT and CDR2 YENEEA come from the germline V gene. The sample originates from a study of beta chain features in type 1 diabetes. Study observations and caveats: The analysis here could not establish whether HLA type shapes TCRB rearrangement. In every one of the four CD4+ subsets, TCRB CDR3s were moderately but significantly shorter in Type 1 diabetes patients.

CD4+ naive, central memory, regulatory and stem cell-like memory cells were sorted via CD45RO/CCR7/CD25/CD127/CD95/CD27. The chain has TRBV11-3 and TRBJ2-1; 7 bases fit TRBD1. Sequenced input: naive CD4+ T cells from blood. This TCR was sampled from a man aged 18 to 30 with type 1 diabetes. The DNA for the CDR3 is TGTGCCAGCAGCTTTACAGGGGTTTTGGATGAGCAGTTCTTC. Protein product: CASSFTGVLDEQFF.